The source of this T cell receptor beta chain is a study of blood T cell repertoires in COVID-19 (dated by TCRdb to the early 2020s). A note on the overall study: The collaborator samples originated in the United States, Italy and Spain and spanned the acute and convalescent phases of COVID-19. The prospective study material was composed of cDNA or gDNA derived from T cells, B-cell-depleted T cells, or PBMCs. Subjects who had been exposed to COVID-19, were actively infected with it, or had recovered from it provided the deeply sampled blood TCRbeta repertoires that made up the dataset. The repertoires were released in a freely available public database meant as a resource for research on the immune response to SARS-CoV-2. Samples were obtained from the ongoing ImmuneRACE study (first 160 participants) and from 1,000 to 1,500 subjects provided by 6 global collaborators. Sample metadata almost always included a de-identified subject ID, COVID-19 status, age in years and sex. HLA class I and class II types, where available, came from metadata supplied by the sample provider rather than from assay-based typing.

TCRbeta CDR3 regions were amplified from genomic DNA using the immunoSEQ Assay, a bias-controlled multiplex PCR. Per the authors' processing: The number of nucleated cells in each sample was estimated by amplification of reference gene primers within the assay. To quantify the absolute abundance of each unique TCRbeta CDR3 rearrangement, sequence reads were collapsed and filtered. For each sample, productive Simpson clonality was calculated as the square root of Simpson's diversity index over productive rearrangements. This immuneACCESS table, as held by TCRdb, lists in-frame sequences with V and J called but not all clones. Of the missing ones, under half trace to an unresolved V gene in checked studies; the others have no known cause. Clone size and the V and J calls come from that table; the DNA yielded D and trimming. This sample lists about 230,000 clones; 80% to 90% were detected once. About 0.91% of the sample is taken by the ten largest.

A word on this clone: Its antigen is not yet known. Base qualities are not at hand, and no much larger clone is one base apart.

The germline V gene specifies MGHDK as CDR1 and SYGVNS as CDR2. Measured from the cysteine to the phenylalanine, the CDR3 is 14 residues long. The kept DNA is CDR3 alone, 42 bases in frame from the first base. V is cut by 2 bases and J by 2 bases, and the space between the germline ends is 8 bases. What the study reported, not specific to this receptor: The amount of clinical and demographic metadata varied by source and participant and was provided uncurated.

Each collaborating institution followed its own protocols to collect whole blood in K2EDTA tubes. For TCRbeta analysis, collaborators shipped samples as frozen whole blood, isolated PBMCs, or DNA extracted from either of those sample types. The sequencing sample was made of peripheral blood. This TCR was recovered from a man aged 35-49 years with acute or convalescent COVID-19. The chain is encoded by TRBV25-1 joined to TRBJ2-3; the D segment cannot be called with confidence. The nucleotides read TGTGCCAGCAGTGAACGTCTAATCACAGATACGCAGTATTTT. This yields the protein CASSERLITDTQYF. Joined to the reference TRBV25-1 and TRBJ2-3 proteins, this CDR3 gives the full variable domain: EADIYQTPRYLVIGTGKKITLECSQTMGHDKMYWYQQDPGMELHLIHYSYGVNSTEKGDLSSESTVSRIRTEHFPLTLESARPSHTSQYLCASSERLITDTQYFGPGTRLTVL.